The clone carrying this T cell receptor (beta chain) was observed at least ten times. The antigen is not known. TCRdb passed the 5' RACE reads through MiXCR, listing each CDR3 protein once. Of about 360,000 distinct CDR3 sequences detected, approximately 15% appear once; the ten largest clones hold about 1%. The data are from a study of CD8 T cells in ankylosing spondylitis. Study results and caveats: Some of these motif variants have turned up before, in reports on reactive arthritis synovial fluid and blood. Blood from ankylosing spondylitis patients appeared to carry a characteristic roughly eight-variant TCR beta motif.

The trim removed 7 bases at V and 9 bases at J, leaving 9 bases unmatched. The CDR3 spans 14 residues. Germline-derived CDR1 and CDR2 are SNHLY and FYNNEI. This chain joins TRBV2 and TRBJ2-3; the match to TRBD2 covers 11 bases. The source of this sequence is a male donor with ankylosing spondylitis or in good health (not recorded which). Specimen: blood, either unsorted or a sorted T cell fraction (not recorded which). CDR3 bases: TGTGCCAGCAACCTAGCGGGGGGCCAGGGAACGCAGTATTTT. Translated: CASNLAGGQGTQYF.